Given below is one TCR beta chain in context. The data stem from a study of response to subunit inactivated influenza vaccine. The length of the CDR3 is 13 residues. Germline values: CDR1 SGHTA, CDR2 FQGNSA. V was clipped by 5 bases and J by 5 bases, with 12 bases between them. Using its own MiXCR run on the RT-PCR reads, TCRdb lists one record per CDR3 protein. The profile shows under 550,000 distinct CDR3 sequences, under 8.5% of them singletons. The material sequenced was PBMCs from blood, taken less than 30 months after vaccination. This receptor was obtained from a man aged 50 to 75 who received an inactivated influenza vaccine. V usage is TRBV7-2 and J usage is TRBJ2-5, with a tentative D call TRBD2 (6 bases). The chain's CDR3 is CASSRTKRETQYF. CDR3 DNA: TGTGCCAGCAGCCGGACTAAGCGGGAGACCCAGTACTTC.